This T cell receptor beta chain was identified in a study of tumor-infiltrating lymphocytes in glioblastoma multiforme. TCR beta libraries were built from RNA through three nested multiplex PCR rounds using modified ARM-PCR. Input was approximately 0.48 ug total RNA, reverse-transcribed with a C-beta primer. Unique molecular identifiers were not described for the libraries. TCRdb ran MiXCR on the multiplex PCR reads and lists one entry per CDR3 protein. The table lists 10,000 to 15,000 distinct CDR3 sequences, around 60% of them singletons. This sequence originates from a male donor with glioblastoma. Sequencing was carried out using brain tumor tissue.

CDR3 nucleotides: TGTGCCAGCAGCCGGGACCCGCTAACCGGGGAGCTGTTTTTT. Translated, it gives CASSRDPLTGELFF. The chain recombines TRBV6-1 with TRBJ2-2; D may correspond to TRBD1 or TRBD2 (5 bases each). The CDR3 spans 14 residues. Trimming removed 6 bases at V and 5 bases at J, with 13 bases between. Germline assignment: CDR1 MNHNS and CDR2 SASEGT.